These 19 T cell receptor beta chains were all obtained from the same sample, sequenced in a study of T-cell reconstitution after alpha-beta-depleted transplantation in children. For TCRbeta, the library was prepared with unique molecular identifiers. TCRdb fed the PCR reads into MiXCR, producing one record per CDR3 protein. Among about 400,000 distinct CDR3 sequences listed, about an eighth were seen once. The specimen comprised PBMCs, sampled from the stem cell graft. The receptors were sampled from a human donor who donated a stem cell graft to a child with Fanconi anemia.

This clonotype has ten or more counts. The chain couples TRBV29-1 to TRBJ1-1; D may be TRBD1 (5 bases). CDR1 and CDR2 from the germline V gene are SQVTM and ANQGSEA. The V end was cut by 1 base, the J end by 7 bases, with 13 bases between. This CDR3 contains 13 residues. The DNA of the CDR3 is TGCAGCGTTGAAGGAATCACAGGTGGTGAAGCTTTCTTT. Protein product: CSVEGITGGEAFF.

The rearrangement links TRBV4-1 to TRBJ2-1, with TRBD2 matching 8 bases. Looked up from germline, CDR1 is MGHRA and CDR2 is YSYEKL. V was pared by 4 bases and J by 6 bases, with 8 bases of the junction left unmatched. The CDR3 has 15 residues. The DNA for the CDR3 is TGCGCCAGCAGCCCGGGCGGGGGGCCATTCAATGAGCAGTTCTTC. Residues: CASSPGGGPFNEQFF.

The rearrangement links TRBV7-8 to TRBJ2-3; tentative D call: TRBD1 (6 bases). The V end lost 5 bases, the J end lost 11 bases, and 11 bases lay between the germline ends. This CDR3 has 11 residues. From germline, CDR1 is SGHVS and CDR2 FQNEAQ. CDR3 amino acids: CASSLDRLQYF. The CDR3 DNA is TGTGCCAGCAGCCTGGACAGATTGCAGTATTTT. Variable domain in full (rest from reference TRBV7-8 and TRBJ2-3): GAGVSQSPRYKVAKRGQDVALRCDPISGHVSLFWYQQALGQGPEFLTYFQNEAQLDKSGLPSDRFFAERPEGSVSTLKIQRTQQEDSAVYLCASSLDRLQYFGPGTRLTVL.

This clonotype has more than one count but fewer than ten. The chain employs TRBV20-1 and TRBJ1-2; possibly TRBD1 for D (5 bases). Germline CDR1 DFQATT, CDR2 SNEGSKA (reference sequence). The CDR3 is 14 amino acids. Trimming cost V 1 base and J 1 base, with 10 bases left between them. This CDR3 reads CSARAEDNNYGYTF. Written as DNA, the CDR3 is TGCAGTGCTAGAGCCGAGGACAATAACTATGGCTACACCTTC.

This clonotype showed up many times. This sequence joins TRBV7-2 and TRBJ2-3; D remains unclear. The CDR3 covers 12 residues. CDR1 and CDR2 from the germline V gene are SGHTA and FQGNSA. The V end was cut by 5 bases, the J end by 2 bases, with 5 bases between. The CDR3 sequence is CASSGVTDTQYF. The CDR3, as DNA: TGTGCCAGCAGCGGAGTCACAGATACGCAGTATTTT.

The chain combines TRBV21-1 with TRBJ1-1. TRBV21-1 is shown as a pseudogene. CDR3 length equals 14 residues. The CDR3 DNA follows: TGTGCCAGCAGCTTGGAGATCCAGTCCACTGAAGCTTTCTTT. Residues: CASSLEIQSTEAFF.

This clonotype came up a few times. This chain links TRBV6-2 or TRBV6-3 with TRBJ1-5; TRBD1 is a possible D gene (5 bases). The CDR3 has 13 residues. V was cut by 8 bases and J by 5 bases, with 13 bases left in between. Germline loops: CDR1 MNHEY, CDR2 SVGEGT. CDR3 sequence reads: CASSGGTYQPQHF. The CDR3, as DNA: TGTGCCAGCTCGGGAGGGACCTATCAGCCCCAGCATTTT.

At least ten counts were recorded for this clonotype. V usage is TRBV29-1 and J usage is TRBJ2-3; TRBD2 aligns across 10 bases. Germline CDR1 reads SQVTM; CDR2 reads ANQGSEA. The trim removed 4 bases at V and 1 base at J, leaving 14 bases unmatched. This CDR3 region has 18 residues. CDR3 coding DNA: TGCAGCGTTGGGACAGTTCCTAAGCGGGGGGGCGGCACAGATACGCAGTATTTT. Protein product: CSVGTVPKRGGGTDTQYF.

This clonotype has a handful of counts. The rearrangement links TRBV20-1 to TRBJ1-3; D uncertain. The CDR3 runs to 13 residues. From germline, CDR1 is DFQATT and CDR2 SNEGSKA (reference sequence). Between the trimmed V and J ends, which lost 2 bases and 0 bases, there was a span of 5 bases. CDR3 coding DNA: TGCAGTGCTAGAACCAGCTCTGGAAACACCATATATTTT. Translating it yields CSARTSSGNTIYF.

This clonotype was detected many times. The rearrangement joins TRBV7-2 to TRBJ2-3; D unclear. The germline gives CDR1 SGHTA, CDR2 FQGNSA. Trimming took off 5 bases at V and 5 bases at J, with 11 bases between the two ends. The CDR3 is made up of 13 amino acids. The CDR3 sequence is CASSQRRLDTQYF. The CDR3 DNA follows: TGTGCCAGCAGCCAAAGGCGGTTAGATACGCAGTATTTT.

This clonotype has only a few counts. The V gene is TRBV20-1, the J gene TRBJ2-7; a weak D match, TRBD2 (5 bases). V gave up 3 bases and J gave up 3 bases, with 12 bases separating them. Germline V CDR1 and CDR2: DFQATT, SNEGSKA (reference sequence). The CDR3 runs to 13 residues. The CDR3 is CSARVRTDYEQYV. DNA for the CDR3: TGCAGTGCTAGGGTAAGGACTGACTACGAGCAGTACGTC.

This rearrangement joins TRBV20-1 to TRBJ2-3, with D perhaps being TRBD1 or TRBD2 (5 bases each). Trimming stripped 8 bases from V and 2 bases from J, with 14 bases between. The CDR3 loop spans 13 amino acids. CDR1 and CDR2 (germline): DFQATT, SNEGSKA (reference sequence). The CDR3 DNA is TGCAGTCACCGGGACGTCCCCACAGATACGCAGTATTTT. It encodes CSHRDVPTDTQYF.

The genes are TRBV7-2 and TRBJ1-6; D might be TRBD1 (5 bases). Trimming shortened V by 2 bases and J by 8 bases, and 13 bases separated the two germline ends. The CDR3 is 15 residues long. Germline V gene data show CDR1 as SGHTA and CDR2 as FQGNSA. CDR3 amino acids: CASSLSLGTDSPLHF. In nucleotides, the CDR3 is TGTGCCAGCAGCTTATCGCTGGGGACGGATTCACCCCTCCACTTT.

CDR3 bases: TGTGCCAGCAGCCAACGACGGGACGGGGGGAACCATGGCTACACCTTC. Residues: CASSQRRDGGNHGYTF. V usage is TRBV27 and J usage is TRBJ1-2, with TRBD1 as a possible D gene (5 bases). V shed 6 bases and J shed 6 bases, with 23 bases lying between them. Germline CDR1 and CDR2: MNHEY and SMNVEV (reference sequence). The CDR3 is 16 residues long.

In this sample, this clonotype turned up a few times. The chain combines TRBV12-3 or TRBV12-4 with TRBJ1-5; D unclear. V shed 2 bases and J shed 0 bases, with 5 bases lying between them. The CDR3 is 14 residues long. The DNA for the CDR3 is TGTGCCAGCAGTTTAACAGCTAGCAATCAGCCCCAGCATTTT. This encodes CASSLTASNQPQHF.

This clonotype showed up just a few times. The chain employs TRBV20-1 and TRBJ2-7, with D uncertain. Deletions cut 1 base from V and 7 bases from J, with 8 bases between. The CDR3 totals 11 residues. Germline CDR1 DFQATT, CDR2 SNEGSKA (reference sequence). In nucleotides, the CDR3 is TGCAGTGCTAGAGCAGAAGGGGAGCAGTACGTC. It specifies CSARAEGEQYV.

This clonotype showed up many times. This chain joins TRBV12-3 or TRBV12-4 and TRBJ2-3, with 12 bases aligning to TRBD1. The V gene end was trimmed by 6 bases and the J gene end by 5 bases; junction bases not matched to a gene: 9. CDR3 length: 16 amino acids. The CDR3: CASSSGTGGLEDTQYF. The CDR3 DNA sequence: TGTGCCAGCAGCTCCGGGACAGGGGGCTTGGAAGATACGCAGTATTTT.

This clonotype was seen many times. The V call is TRBV5-1, the J call TRBJ1-5; the D gene is possibly TRBD1 (6 bases). The germline V gene has CDR1 SGHRS and CDR2 YFSETQ. This CDR3 has 13 amino acids. V lost 0 bases, J lost 7 bases, and 8 bases lay in between. The CDR3, as DNA: TGCGCCAGCAGCTTGGCAGGACAGCAGCCCCAGCATTTT. As protein: CASSLAGQQPQHF.

This clonotype was counted a few times. The J gene is TRBJ2-2, the V gene TRBV5-6; D ambiguous. The V gene lost 0 bases and the J gene lost 8 bases, with 8 bases spanning the gap. The CDR3 runs 13 residues. Germline CDR1 SGHDT, CDR2 YYEEEE. CDR3 DNA sequence: TGTGCCAGCAGCTTGGTGCCCCGGGGGGAGCTGTTTTTT. The encoded protein is CASSLVPRGELFF. The variable domain in full, with the rest retrieved from reference TRBV5-6 and TRBJ2-2, is DAGVTQSPTHLIKTRGQQVTLRCSPKSGHDTVSWYQQALGQGPQFIFQYYEEEERQRGNFPDRFSGHQFPNYSSELNVNALLLGDSALYLCASSLVPRGELFFGEGSRLTVL.